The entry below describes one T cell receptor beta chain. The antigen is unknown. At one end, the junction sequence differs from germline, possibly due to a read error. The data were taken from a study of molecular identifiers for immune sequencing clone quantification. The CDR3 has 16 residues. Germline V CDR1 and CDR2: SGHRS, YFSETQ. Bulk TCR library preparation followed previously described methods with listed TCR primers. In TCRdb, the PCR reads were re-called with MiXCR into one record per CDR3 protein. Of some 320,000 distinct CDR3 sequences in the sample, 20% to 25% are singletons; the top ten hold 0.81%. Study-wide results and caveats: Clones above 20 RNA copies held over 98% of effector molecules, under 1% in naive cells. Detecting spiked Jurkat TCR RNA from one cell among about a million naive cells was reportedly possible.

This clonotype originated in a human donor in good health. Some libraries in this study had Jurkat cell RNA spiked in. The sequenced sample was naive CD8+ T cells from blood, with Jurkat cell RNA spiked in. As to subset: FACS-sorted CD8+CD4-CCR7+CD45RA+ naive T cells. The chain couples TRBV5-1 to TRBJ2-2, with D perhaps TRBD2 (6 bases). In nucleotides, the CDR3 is TGCGCCAGCAGCGTCGACAGTCCTCGTTATGCCGGGGGGCTGTTTTTT. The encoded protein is CASSVDSPRYAGGLFF.